These T cell receptor beta chains were read from a single sample in a study of blood T cell repertoires in COVID-19. Profiling relied on immunoSEQ multiplex PCR, and the TCRdb table lists in-frame clones only, not all of them. The repertoire holds 200,000 to 250,000 clones, with roughly 84% as singletons. The material sequenced was peripheral blood. The receptors originated from a man in his thirties or forties with active or convalescent COVID-19. Each CDR3 is given with its conserved first and last residue. Fields, in order: V gene, J gene, D gene, clone size, CDR3 protein, CDR3 DNA. The D gene is left open where the match is weak. Clone sizes are given selectively: once, few, many, or a class where the clone is expanded.

v_call: TRBV5-1
j_call: TRBJ2-5
d_call: -
clone_size: -
cdr3_aa: CASSSYRAWGQETQYF
cdr3_nt: TGCGCCAGCAGCTCATACCGGGCCTGGGGCCAGGAGACCCAGTACTTC

v_call: TRBV28
j_call: TRBJ2-7
d_call: TRBD2
clone_size: few
cdr3_aa: CASSFPLLAGGSYEQYF
cdr3_nt: TGTGCCAGCAGTTTTCCCCTTCTAGCGGGAGGTTCCTACGAGCAGTACTTC

v_call: TRBV10-3
j_call: TRBJ2-7
d_call: -
clone_size: -
cdr3_aa: CAISESAPSEQYF
cdr3_nt: TGTGCCATCAGTGAGTCGGCCCCTAGCGAGCAGTACTTC

v_call: TRBV5-8
j_call: TRBJ1-4
d_call: -
clone_size: -
cdr3_aa: CASSVGAGNEKLFF
cdr3_nt: TGTGCCAGCAGCGTTGGGGCGGGGAATGAAAAACTGTTTTTT

v_call: TRBV6-6
j_call: TRBJ1-5
d_call: -
clone_size: -
cdr3_aa: CASRREGNQPQHF
cdr3_nt: TGTGCCAGCAGACGGGAGGGCAATCAGCCCCAGCATTTT

v_call: TRBV5-1
j_call: TRBJ2-7
d_call: TRBD2
clone_size: few
cdr3_aa: CASSLVASGSGLGLEQYF
cdr3_nt: TGCGCCAGCAGCTTGGTGGCTAGCGGGAGCGGATTGGGCTTGGAGCAGTACTTC

v_call: TRBV11-2
j_call: TRBJ2-1
d_call: TRBD2
clone_size: -
cdr3_aa: CASTRLAGGSLYNEQFF
cdr3_nt: TGTGCCAGCACTCGACTAGCGGGAGGAAGCCTCTACAATGAGCAGTTCTTC

v_call: TRBV5-1
j_call: TRBJ1-6
d_call: TRBD1
clone_size: -
cdr3_aa: CASSFPGGDSPLHF
cdr3_nt: TGCGCCAGCAGCTTCCCAGGGGGAGATTCACCCCTCCACTTT

v_call: TRBV13
j_call: TRBJ2-7
d_call: TRBD1
clone_size: -
cdr3_aa: CASSWGRQGASEQYF
cdr3_nt: TGTGCCAGCAGCTGGGGGCGACAGGGGGCCTCCGAGCAGTACTTC

v_call: TRBV7-2
j_call: TRBJ1-1
d_call: -
clone_size: -
cdr3_aa: CASSLVRRNTEAFF
cdr3_nt: TGTGCCAGCAGCTTAGTGAGGAGAAACACTGAAGCTTTCTTT

v_call: TRBV9
j_call: TRBJ1-3
d_call: -
clone_size: once
cdr3_aa: CASSVGGSSGNTIYF
cdr3_nt: TGTGCCAGCAGCGTAGGAGGTAGCTCTGGAAACACCATATATTTT

v_call: TRBV30
j_call: TRBJ2-3
d_call: -
clone_size: -
cdr3_aa: CAWSPGLDTQYF
cdr3_nt: TGTGCCTGGAGTCCGGGGTTGGATACGCAGTATTTT

v_call: TRBV10-3
j_call: TRBJ2-5
d_call: TRBD2
clone_size: -
cdr3_aa: CAIAGGGQTQYF
cdr3_nt: TGTGCCATCGCGGGGGGCGGACAGACCCAGTACTTC

v_call: TRBV12-5
j_call: TRBJ2-1
d_call: -
clone_size: -
cdr3_aa: CASGSGYNEQFF
cdr3_nt: TGTGCTAGTGGTTCAGGATACAATGAGCAGTTCTTC

v_call: TRBV20-1
j_call: TRBJ2-1
d_call: -
clone_size: -
cdr3_aa: CSAFLGAEQFF
cdr3_nt: TGCAGTGCGTTCCTAGGCGCTGAGCAGTTCTTC

v_call: TRBV5-1
j_call: TRBJ2-3
d_call: -
clone_size: -
cdr3_aa: CASSLLQGPSTDTQYF
cdr3_nt: TGCGCCAGCAGCTTGTTACAGGGACCTAGCACAGATACGCAGTATTTT

v_call: TRBV28
j_call: TRBJ1-5
d_call: -
clone_size: once
cdr3_aa: CASSPAGAYNQPQHF
cdr3_nt: TGTGCCAGCAGTCCCGCGGGGGCCTATAATCAGCCCCAGCATTTT

v_call: TRBV4-2
j_call: TRBJ2-3
d_call: -
clone_size: -
cdr3_aa: CASSPLRGGEDTQYF
cdr3_nt: TGTGCCAGCAGCCCCTTGAGGGGGGGCGAAGATACGCAGTATTTT

v_call: TRBV28
j_call: TRBJ1-5
d_call: TRBD1
clone_size: -
cdr3_aa: CASSDPGQGANQPQHF
cdr3_nt: TGTGCCAGCAGTGACCCCGGACAGGGGGCCAATCAGCCCCAGCATTTT

v_call: TRBV3-1/TRBV3-2
j_call: TRBJ2-3
d_call: TRBD2
clone_size: -
cdr3_aa: CASTQRSLAGSTDTQYF
cdr3_nt: TGTGCCAGCACCCAGAGGAGTCTAGCGGGTAGCACAGATACGCAGTATTTT

v_call: TRBV9
j_call: TRBJ1-5
d_call: -
clone_size: few
cdr3_aa: CASSVGNSNQPQHF
cdr3_nt: TGTGCCAGCAGCGTCGGGAATAGCAATCAGCCCCAGCATTTT

v_call: TRBV27
j_call: TRBJ1-5
d_call: TRBD1
clone_size: few
cdr3_aa: CASTPLGQGGNQPQHF
cdr3_nt: TGTGCCAGCACCCCCTTGGGACAGGGTGGCAATCAGCCCCAGCATTTT

v_call: TRBV9
j_call: TRBJ2-2
d_call: TRBD1
clone_size: -
cdr3_aa: CASSEGTGANTGELFF
cdr3_nt: TGTGCCAGCAGCGAGGGGACAGGGGCGAACACCGGGGAGCTGTTTTTT

v_call: TRBV3-1/TRBV3-2
j_call: TRBJ2-3
d_call: -
clone_size: -
cdr3_aa: CASSQSGVTDTQYF
cdr3_nt: TGTGCCAGCAGCCAATCCGGGGTCACAGATACGCAGTATTTT

v_call: TRBV7-9
j_call: TRBJ2-7
d_call: TRBD1
clone_size: -
cdr3_aa: CASSPYRDRPYEQYF
cdr3_nt: TGTGCCAGCAGTCCGTACCGGGACAGGCCCTACGAGCAGTACTTC

v_call: TRBV28
j_call: TRBJ1-3
d_call: TRBD1
clone_size: -
cdr3_aa: CASDNSGQGSGNTIYF
cdr3_nt: TGTGCCAGCGATAACTCCGGACAGGGCTCTGGAAACACCATATATTTT

v_call: TRBV18
j_call: TRBJ2-1
d_call: -
clone_size: once
cdr3_aa: CASSPSTRTPTYNEQFF
cdr3_nt: TGTGCCAGCTCACCCTCCACCAGGACTCCCACCTACAATGAGCAGTTCTTC

v_call: TRBV14
j_call: TRBJ2-1
d_call: TRBD2
clone_size: -
cdr3_aa: CASSQLAGGYREQFF
cdr3_nt: TGTGCCAGCAGCCAATTAGCGGGGGGGTACCGTGAGCAGTTCTTC

v_call: TRBV6-6
j_call: TRBJ2-7
d_call: -
clone_size: once
cdr3_aa: CASSYDIYEQYF
cdr3_nt: TGTGCCAGCAGTTACGACATCTACGAGCAGTACTTC

v_call: TRBV5-6
j_call: TRBJ1-5
d_call: -
clone_size: -
cdr3_aa: CASIPGRGSDQPQHF
cdr3_nt: TGTGCCAGCATCCCGGGGAGGGGTAGCGATCAGCCCCAGCATTTT

v_call: TRBV30
j_call: TRBJ1-2
d_call: TRBD1
clone_size: -
cdr3_aa: CACLWTGIYGYTF
cdr3_nt: TGTGCCTGCCTCTGGACAGGGATATATGGCTACACCTTC

v_call: TRBV27
j_call: TRBJ1-6
d_call: -
clone_size: -
cdr3_aa: CASSSRVGSPLHF
cdr3_nt: TGTGCCAGCAGTTCCAGGGTAGGATCACCCCTCCACTTT

v_call: TRBV28
j_call: TRBJ2-7
d_call: TRBD2
clone_size: -
cdr3_aa: CASGGGDSYEQYF
cdr3_nt: TGTGCCAGCGGTGGGGGGGACTCCTACGAGCAGTACTTC

v_call: TRBV7-3
j_call: TRBJ1-3
d_call: -
clone_size: once
cdr3_aa: CASSPHGGTSSGNTIYF
cdr3_nt: TGTGCCAGCAGCCCCCATGGGGGCACAAGCTCTGGAAACACCATATATTTT

v_call: TRBV19
j_call: TRBJ2-1
d_call: TRBD2
clone_size: -
cdr3_aa: CASTQRGRGYNEQFF
cdr3_nt: TGTGCCAGTACCCAGCGCGGGAGGGGGTACAATGAGCAGTTCTTC

v_call: TRBV18
j_call: TRBJ1-1
d_call: -
clone_size: -
cdr3_aa: CASSPSQGNEAFF
cdr3_nt: TGTGCCAGCTCACCCAGTCAGGGAAATGAAGCTTTCTTT

v_call: TRBV18
j_call: TRBJ2-7
d_call: -
clone_size: -
cdr3_aa: CASSPPDSSYEQYF
cdr3_nt: TGTGCCAGCTCACCTCCCGACAGCTCCTACGAGCAGTACTTC

v_call: TRBV7-2
j_call: TRBJ2-3
d_call: TRBD1
clone_size: -
cdr3_aa: CASSLVGTGYTDTQYF
cdr3_nt: TGTGCCAGCAGCTTAGTGGGGACAGGCTACACAGATACGCAGTATTTT

v_call: TRBV7-2
j_call: TRBJ2-7
d_call: TRBD1
clone_size: -
cdr3_aa: CASSLYRQGGYEQYF
cdr3_nt: TGTGCCAGCAGCCTATACAGACAGGGGGGCTACGAGCAGTACTTC

v_call: TRBV7-9
j_call: TRBJ2-1
d_call: TRBD2
clone_size: -
cdr3_aa: CASTSEAGESYNEQFF
cdr3_nt: TGTGCCAGCACCAGCGAAGCGGGGGAGTCCTACAATGAGCAGTTCTTC

v_call: TRBV7-9
j_call: TRBJ2-5
d_call: TRBD1
clone_size: -
cdr3_aa: CASSKGQSQETQYF
cdr3_nt: TGTGCCAGCAGCAAGGGACAGAGCCAAGAGACCCAGTACTTC

v_call: TRBV7-6
j_call: TRBJ1-6
d_call: -
clone_size: -
cdr3_aa: CASSSDGLAYSPLHF
cdr3_nt: TGTGCCAGCAGTTCTGACGGGTTAGCGTATTCACCCCTCCACTTT

v_call: TRBV28
j_call: TRBJ1-1
d_call: TRBD1
clone_size: -
cdr3_aa: CASSNRGLGTEAFF
cdr3_nt: TGTGCCAGCAGCAACAGGGGCTTGGGCACTGAAGCTTTCTTT

v_call: TRBV5-1
j_call: TRBJ2-7
d_call: TRBD1
clone_size: once
cdr3_aa: CASSLVGTGYYEQYF
cdr3_nt: TGCGCCAGCAGCTTGGTCGGGACAGGGTACTACGAGCAGTACTTC

v_call: TRBV4-1
j_call: TRBJ1-2
d_call: -
clone_size: -
cdr3_aa: CASSQGGGKTYGYTF
cdr3_nt: TGCGCCAGCAGCCAAGGTGGAGGGAAAACCTATGGCTACACCTTC

v_call: TRBV6-5
j_call: TRBJ1-1
d_call: -
clone_size: -
cdr3_aa: CASNRGRGAEAFF
cdr3_nt: TGTGCCAGCAACCGGGGGAGAGGGGCTGAAGCTTTCTTT

v_call: TRBV9
j_call: TRBJ1-2
d_call: -
clone_size: -
cdr3_aa: CASRKQGSGYTF
cdr3_nt: TGTGCCAGCAGAAAACAGGGTTCGGGCTACACCTTC

v_call: TRBV27
j_call: TRBJ1-5
d_call: -
clone_size: -
cdr3_aa: CASSFAGSNQPQHF
cdr3_nt: TGTGCCAGCAGTTTTGCAGGGAGCAATCAGCCCCAGCATTTT

v_call: TRBV10-3
j_call: TRBJ2-7
d_call: TRBD1
clone_size: -
cdr3_aa: CAARAPGQGIYEQYF
cdr3_nt: TGTGCCGCTCGTGCGCCGGGACAGGGCATATACGAGCAGTACTTC

v_call: TRBV19
j_call: TRBJ2-7
d_call: TRBD2
clone_size: -
cdr3_aa: CASSSGTSGVSEQYF
cdr3_nt: TGTGCCAGTAGCTCGGGGACTAGCGGGGTCAGCGAGCAGTACTTC

v_call: TRBV12-3/TRBV12-4
j_call: TRBJ1-3
d_call: TRBD1
clone_size: few
cdr3_aa: CASSPGQRNTIYF
cdr3_nt: TGTGCCAGCAGTCCGGGACAGAGAAACACCATATATTTT

v_call: TRBV6-2/TRBV6-3
j_call: TRBJ2-7
d_call: TRBD2
clone_size: -
cdr3_aa: CASSYSPRTSGFSYEQYF
cdr3_nt: TGTGCCAGCAGTTACTCGCCTCGGACTAGCGGGTTCTCCTACGAGCAGTACTTC

v_call: TRBV7-7
j_call: TRBJ2-7
d_call: -
clone_size: -
cdr3_aa: CASSLGEGSEQYF
cdr3_nt: TGTGCTAGCAGCTTAGGGGAAGGGAGCGAGCAGTACTTC

v_call: TRBV2
j_call: TRBJ1-5
d_call: -
clone_size: -
cdr3_aa: CASRGMSNQPQHF
cdr3_nt: TGTGCCAGCCGGGGGATGAGCAATCAGCCCCAGCATTTT

v_call: TRBV6-5
j_call: TRBJ1-1
d_call: TRBD1
clone_size: -
cdr3_aa: CASRFSGTGEAFF
cdr3_nt: TGTGCCAGCAGATTTTCCGGGACAGGGGAAGCTTTCTTT

v_call: TRBV2
j_call: TRBJ2-1
d_call: -
clone_size: -
cdr3_aa: CASRGGPLSYNEQFF
cdr3_nt: TGTGCCAGCAGGGGGGGACCGCTATCCTACAATGAGCAGTTCTTC

v_call: TRBV11-2
j_call: TRBJ1-2
d_call: -
clone_size: -
cdr3_aa: CASSFPEYRGYTF
cdr3_nt: TGTGCCAGCAGCTTCCCGGAGTATCGAGGCTACACCTTC